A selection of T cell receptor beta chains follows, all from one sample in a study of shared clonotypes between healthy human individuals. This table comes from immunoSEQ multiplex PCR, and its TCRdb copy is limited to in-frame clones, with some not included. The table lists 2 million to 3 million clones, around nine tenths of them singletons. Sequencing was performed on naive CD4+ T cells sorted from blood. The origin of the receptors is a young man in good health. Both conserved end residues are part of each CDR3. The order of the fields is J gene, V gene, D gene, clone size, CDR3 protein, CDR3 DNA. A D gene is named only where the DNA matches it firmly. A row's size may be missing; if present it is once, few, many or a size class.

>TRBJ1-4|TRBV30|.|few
CAWSAEGPNEKLFF
TGTGCCTGGAGTGCTGAGGGGCCTAATGAAAAACTGTTTTTT
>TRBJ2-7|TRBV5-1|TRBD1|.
CASSSGTVAYEQYF
TGCGCCAGCAGCTCGGGGACAGTAGCCTACGAGCAGTACTTC
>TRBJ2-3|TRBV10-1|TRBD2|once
CASSDGGLAGTDTQYF
TGCGCCAGCAGTGACGGGGGACTAGCCGGCACAGATACGCAGTATTTT
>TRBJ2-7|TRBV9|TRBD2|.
CASSPGLAGYEQYF
TGTGCCAGCAGCCCGGGACTAGCGGGCTACGAGCAGTACTTC
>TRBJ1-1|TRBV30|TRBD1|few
CAGTVNTEAFF
TGTGCCGGGACAGTGAACACTGAAGCTTTCTTT
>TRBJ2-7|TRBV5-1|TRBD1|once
CASSLTGTGGSEQYF
TGCGCCAGCAGTTTAACCGGGACAGGGGGCTCCGAGCAGTACTTC
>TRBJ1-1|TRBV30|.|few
CASRVAEAFF
TGTGCCTCCCGGGTCGCTGAAGCTTTCTTT
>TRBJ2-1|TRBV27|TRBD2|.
CASSSLAGTNEQFF
TGTGCCAGCAGCTCTCTAGCGGGAACGAATGAGCAGTTCTTC
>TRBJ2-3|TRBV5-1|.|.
CASSLDGLNPTDTQYF
TGCGCCAGCAGCTTGGATGGACTCAACCCCACAGATACGCAGTATTTT
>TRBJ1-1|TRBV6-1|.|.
CASSEAGTEAFF
TGTGCCAGCAGTGAAGCGGGGACTGAAGCTTTCTTT
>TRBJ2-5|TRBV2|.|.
CAGGTQETQYF
TGTGCCGGGGGGACCCAAGAGACCCAGTACTTC
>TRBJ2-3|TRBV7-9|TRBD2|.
CASSNSGGSTDTQYF
TGTGCCAGCAGCAATAGCGGGGGGTCCACAGATACGCAGTATTTT
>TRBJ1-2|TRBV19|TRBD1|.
CASSASSGQSNYGYTF
TGTGCCAGTAGTGCATCGTCGGGACAGAGTAACTATGGCTACACCTTC
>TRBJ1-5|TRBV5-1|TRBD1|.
CASSLIREQGIRDSNQPQHF
TGCGCCAGCAGCTTGATAAGGGAACAGGGGATTAGAGATAGCAATCAGCCCCAGCATTTT
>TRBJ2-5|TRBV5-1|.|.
CASSLAALREEGIQETQYF
TGCGCCAGCAGCTTGGCCGCGTTGAGGGAAGAGGGGATCCAAGAGACCCAGTACTTC
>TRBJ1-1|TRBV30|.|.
CAWNGHPNTEAFF
TGTGCCTGGAACGGGCACCCGAACACTGAAGCTTTCTTT
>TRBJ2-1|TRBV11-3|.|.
CASSLEGTPYNEQFF
TGTGCCAGCAGCTTAGAGGGGACCCCCTACAATGAGCAGTTCTTC
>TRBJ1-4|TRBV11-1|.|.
CASSLNDEKLFF
TGTGCCAGCAGCTTAAATGACGAAAAACTGTTTTTT
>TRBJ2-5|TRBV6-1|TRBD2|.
CASSEAHGLADQETQYF
TGTGCCAGCAGTGAAGCGCACGGACTAGCGGACCAAGAGACCCAGTACTTC
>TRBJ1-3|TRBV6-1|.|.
CASSEDYTGNTIYF
TGTGCCAGCAGTGAAGACTATACTGGAAACACCATATATTTT
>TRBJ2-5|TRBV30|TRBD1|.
CAWSALDRGQGQYF
TGTGCCTGGAGCGCCCTTGACAGGGGACAAGGGCAGTACTTC
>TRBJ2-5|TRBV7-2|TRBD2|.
CASSINLAGGGETQYF
TGTGCCAGCAGCATCAACTTAGCGGGAGGAGGAGAGACCCAGTACTTC
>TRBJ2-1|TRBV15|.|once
CATSRAWGVGVEYNEQFF
TGTGCCACCAGCAGAGCGTGGGGGGTAGGGGTAGAATACAATGAGCAGTTCTTC
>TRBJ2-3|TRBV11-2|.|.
CASSVAGGRRDTQYF
TGTGCCAGCAGCGTCGCCGGGGGGCGCAGAGATACGCAGTATTTT
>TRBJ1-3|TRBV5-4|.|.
CASSLFESGNTIYF
TGTGCCAGCAGCTTGTTCGAATCTGGAAACACCATATATTTT
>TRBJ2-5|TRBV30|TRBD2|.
CAWSGGFRETQYF
TGTGCCTGGAGCGGGGGGTTCAGGGAGACCCAGTACTTC
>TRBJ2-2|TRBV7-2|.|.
CASSQRLSTGELFF
TGTGCCAGCAGCCAACGACTCTCAACCGGGGAGCTGTTTTTT
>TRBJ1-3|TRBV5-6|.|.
CASSFGNTIYF
TGTGCCAGCAGCTTTGGAAACACCATATATTTT
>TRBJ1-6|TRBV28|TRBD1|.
CASSRDRVGSLHF
TGTGCCAGCAGTAGGGACAGGGTCGGGTCCCTCCACTTT